Sequencing of this TCR beta chain was carried out in a study of cytomegalovirus exposure and HLA in healthy donors. The CDR3 contains 14 residues. The V gene's germline CDR1 is SGHDT and CDR2 YYEEEE. V shed 0 bases and J shed 0 bases, with 6 bases lying between them. Vbeta (60) and Jbeta (13) primers were used in the PCR. Only in-frame clones appear in the TCRdb table, and some are missing; sequencing was by immunoSEQ multiplex PCR. Of under 200,000 clones in the sample, about 13% were seen once. The clonotype was recovered from a man aged 50-59 years in good health and CMV-seropositive. The J gene is TRBJ2-5, the V gene TRBV5-6; D is unresolved. Material: PBMCs. The chain's CDR3 is CASSLGIHQETQYF. Written as DNA, the CDR3 is TGTGCCAGCAGCTTGGGTATCCACCAAGAGACCCAGTACTTC.